The source of this T cell receptor beta chain is a study of shared clonotypes between healthy human individuals. V lost 4 bases and J lost 8, with 22 bases in between. In germline, CDR1 is MDHEN, CDR2 SYDVKM. The CDR3 extends over 16 amino acids. TCRdb's table, derived via immunoSEQ multiplex PCR, lists solely in-frame clones and lacks some. The repertoire holds around 1.9 million clones, 90% to 95% seen once, with about 1.7% in the top ten. Selected positively for CCR7 and CD45RO-negative, naive CD8 cells excluded terminally differentiated effector memory CD45RA+ cells. This sequence originates from a man aged 18 to 29 in good health. Some clones in this sample may be carry-over from other donors' samples. The chain has TRBV28 and TRBJ2-3, with D maybe TRBD2 (5 bases). What was sequenced was naive CD8+ T cells from PBMCs. The CDR3 DNA follows: TGTGCCAGCAGTTACCATGGCGCCTTCCTAGCCGGTACGCAGTATTTT. This codes for CASSYHGAFLAGTQYF.